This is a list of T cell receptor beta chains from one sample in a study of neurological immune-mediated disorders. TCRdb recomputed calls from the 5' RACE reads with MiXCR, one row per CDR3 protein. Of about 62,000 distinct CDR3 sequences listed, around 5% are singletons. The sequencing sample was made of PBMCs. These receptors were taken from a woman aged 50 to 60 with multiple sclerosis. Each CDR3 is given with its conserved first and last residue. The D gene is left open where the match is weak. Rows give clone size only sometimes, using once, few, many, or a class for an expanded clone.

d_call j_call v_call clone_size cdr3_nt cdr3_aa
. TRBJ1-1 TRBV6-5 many TGTGCCAGCAGTTACACAGGGAACACTGAAGCTTTCTTT CASSYTGNTEAFF
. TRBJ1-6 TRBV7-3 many TGTGCCAGCAGCCTCCGTGGTTCACCCCTCCACTTT CASSLRGSPLHF
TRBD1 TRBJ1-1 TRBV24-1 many TGTGCCACCAGTGATCCCAGGGGGCCAGGCACTGAAGCTTTCTTT CATSDPRGPGTEAFF
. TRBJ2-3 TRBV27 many TGTGCCAGCAGGGGGCTCACAGATACGCAGTATTTT CASRGLTDTQYF
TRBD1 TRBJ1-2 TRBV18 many TGTGCCAGCTCACCACAGGGGGCGAACGACTATGGCTACACCTTC CASSPQGANDYGYTF
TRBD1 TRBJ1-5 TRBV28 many TGTGCCAGCAGTTTATCAGGGGGCGGTCATCAGCCCCAGCATTTT CASSLSGGGHQPQHF
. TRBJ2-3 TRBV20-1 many TGCAGTGCTCAAGTCGGAGCCGTGGGCACAGATACGCAGTATTTT CSAQVGAVGTDTQYF
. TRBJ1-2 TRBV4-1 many TGCGCCAGCAGCCAGAGCGTTGGAGGGTATGGCTACACCTTC CASSQSVGGYGYTF
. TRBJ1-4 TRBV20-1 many TGCAGTGCGGTTACAGGGTCGAGTGAAAAACTGTTTTTT CSAVTGSSEKLFF
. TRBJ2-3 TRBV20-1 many TGCAGTGTGCCGACAGCCGGATACTTAGATACGCAGTATTTT CSVPTAGYLDTQYF
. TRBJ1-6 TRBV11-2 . TGTGCCAGCAGCTTCTGGGACAAGGGAGATAATTCACCCCTCAACTTT CASSFWDKGDNSPLNF
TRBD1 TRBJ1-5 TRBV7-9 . TGTGCCAGCAGCTTAGCTGGGACAGGGGGCAATCAGCCCCAGAATTTT CASSLAGTGGNQPQNF
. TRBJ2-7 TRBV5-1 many TGCGCCAGCAGCCTGGGTTTTTCCTACGAGCAGTACTTC CASSLGFSYEQYF
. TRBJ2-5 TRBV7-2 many TGTGCCAGCAGCCGGGGGGACAGACGAGAGACCCAGTACTTC CASSRGDRRETQYF
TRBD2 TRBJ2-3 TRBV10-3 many TGTGCCATCGGGACTAGCGGGGGTATCACAGATACGCAGTATTTT CAIGTSGGITDTQYF
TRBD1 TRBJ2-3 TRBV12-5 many TGTGCTAGTGGTTTTATCCTTCGGGACAGGGCAGATACGCAGTATTTT CASGFILRDRADTQYF
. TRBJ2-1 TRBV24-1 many TGTGCCACCAGTGATTCCGGCCCCGCTACCTACAATGAGCAGTTCTTC CATSDSGPATYNEQFF
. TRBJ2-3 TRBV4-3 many TGCGCCAGCAGCCAACTAGGCACAGATACGCAGTATTTT CASSQLGTDTQYF
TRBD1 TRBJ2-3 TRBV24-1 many TGTGCCACGGGACAGGGGGCAGATACGCAGTATTTT CATGQGADTQYF
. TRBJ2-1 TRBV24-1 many TGTGCCACCAGTGGGGGTCTGTGGCAGTTCTTC CATSGGLWQFF